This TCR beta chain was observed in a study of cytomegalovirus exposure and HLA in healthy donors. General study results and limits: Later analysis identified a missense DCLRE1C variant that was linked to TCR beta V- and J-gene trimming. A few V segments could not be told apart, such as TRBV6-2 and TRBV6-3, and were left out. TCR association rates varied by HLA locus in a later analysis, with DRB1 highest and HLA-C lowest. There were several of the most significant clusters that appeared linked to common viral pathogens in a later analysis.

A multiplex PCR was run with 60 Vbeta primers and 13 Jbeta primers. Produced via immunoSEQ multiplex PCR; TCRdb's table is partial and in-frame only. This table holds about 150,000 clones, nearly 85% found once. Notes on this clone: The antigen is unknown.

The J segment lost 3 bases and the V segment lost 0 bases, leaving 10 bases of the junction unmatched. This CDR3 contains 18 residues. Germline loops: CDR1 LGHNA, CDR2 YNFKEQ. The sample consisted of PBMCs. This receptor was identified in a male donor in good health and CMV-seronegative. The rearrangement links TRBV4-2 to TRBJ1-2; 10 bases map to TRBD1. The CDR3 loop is CASSQDLLGDRGYYGYTF. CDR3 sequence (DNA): TGTGCCAGCAGCCAAGATCTCCTGGGGGACAGGGGATACTATGGCTACACCTTC.